Included here is one T cell receptor beta chain sequence, with context. This clonotype was found a few times. The antigen this receptor binds is unknown. Base qualities are not recorded, but no much larger clone differs from it by a single base. The record originates from a study of CD8 T cells in ankylosing spondylitis (TCRdb year 2017). In terms of the full investigation: The study set out to find disease-linked TCR variants by profiling T cell receptor beta repertoires in ankylosing spondylitis patients and healthy donors. In total, the full study cohort was made up of 85 to 140 healthy donors and roughly 27 ankylosing spondylitis patients. Samples of peripheral blood were taken, and for ankylosing spondylitis patients, synovial fluid was collected as well. Study-level results and caveats: The disease-linked clones were reported to be significantly enriched in matched synovial fluid samples from ankylosing spondylitis patients. In peripheral blood, the disease-linked clones were found at relatively low frequencies and had a CD8+ phenotype. Some motif variants were previously reported in synovial fluid and blood of reactive arthritis patients, suggesting common disease-initiation mechanisms. A TCR beta motif of seven or eight highly homologous amino acid variants appeared characteristic of blood from ankylosing spondylitis patients.

The CDR1 and CDR2 encoded by the germline V gene are SNHLY and FYNNEI. V is cut by 3 bases and J by 0 bases, and the space between the germline ends is 14 bases. The CDR3 starts with the cysteine, ends with the phenylalanine, and has 16 residues. The sequence is cut down to CDR3 DNA, 48 bases in frame from base 1. The sequencing machine was an Illumina HiSeq 2500. TCR beta libraries were prepared by quantitative 5'-RACE with molecular barcodes. Per the source publication's procedure: A new computational method, built on a probabilistic model of VDJ rearrangement, was used to identify disease-linked TCR variants. TCRdb itself trimmed the public reads at Q25 with fastp, ran MiXCR and retained productive beta chains. Each entry merges the rows of one CDR3 protein and shows their most common DNA and genes. The V and J calls follow TCRdb's processing rather than the paper's. For this sample the table gives 450,000 to 550,000 distinct CDR3 sequences, of which 5.3% were detected only once. The top ten hold around 3.5% of the sample.

The sequence is built from TRBV2 and TRBJ2-5; perhaps TRBD1 is the D gene, with 6 bases matching. The origin of this receptor is a male donor with ankylosing spondylitis. Specimen: blood, either unsorted or a sorted T cell fraction (not recorded which). The base sequence is TGTGCCAGCAGTGAGTTAAGCCGGGACAACCAAGAGACCCAGTACTTC. This encodes CASSELSRDNQETQYF. With the rest looked up from the reference TRBV2 and TRBJ2-5 genes rather than sequenced, the full variable domain is EPEVTQTPSHQVTQMGQEVILRCVPISNHLYFYWYRQILGQKVEFLVSFYNNEISEKSEIFDDQFSVERPDGSNFTLKIRSTKLEDSAMYFCASSELSRDNQETQYFGPGTRLLVL.